Below are 9 T cell receptor beta chains sequenced from a single sample in a study of shared T cell receptors in the human thymus. Sequenced by immunoSEQ multiplex PCR; TCRdb stores in-frame clones only, minus some. This sample has approximately 730,000 clones, with 80% to 90% found just once. A further study also used this sample, focusing on human thymus T cells.

Sequencing input: thymocytes. These receptors all stem from a girl under three years old with a congenital heart defect.

The chain is built from TRBV9 and TRBJ2-1, with TRBD1 matching 12 bases. Trimming took 0 bases from V and 7 from J; bases not matched to a gene: 2. This CDR3 contains 15 residues. Looked up from germline, CDR1 is SGDLS and CDR2 is YYNGEE. CDR3 nucleotides: TGTGCCAGCAGCGTAGGGGGACAGGGGGCGAATGAGCAGTTCTTC. Its protein product is CASSVGGQGANEQFF.

The chain links TRBV7-6 to TRBJ1-2; 9 nucleotides match TRBD1. In germline, CDR1 is SGHVS, CDR2 FNYEAQ. The trim removed 1 base at V and 4 bases at J, leaving 13 bases unmatched. The CDR3 totals 18 residues. CDR3 sequence: CASSLVAGQGPPRYGYTF. The CDR3 nucleotides read TGTGCCAGCAGCTTAGTCGCGGGACAGGGCCCCCCCCGCTATGGCTACACCTTC.

This chain connects TRBV2 to TRBJ1-5; D unresolved. With 7 bases removed from V and 2 bases from J, the gap between germline ends came to 15 bases. This CDR3 region has 15 residues. Looked up from germline, CDR1 is SNHLY and CDR2 is FYNNEI. CDR3 sequence (DNA): TGTGCCAGCAATGGGGAGGGAACAGGCAATCAGCCCCAGCATTTT. Translating it yields CASNGEGTGNQPQHF.

The gene calls are TRBV5-1 and TRBJ1-2; maybe TRBD1 (6 bases). CDR1 and CDR2 (germline): SGHRS, YFSETQ. The ends were cut back, 0 bases at V and 3 bases at J, with 15 bases in the middle. The CDR3 totals 16 residues. The CDR3 loop is CASSLVAKQGYYGYTF. As DNA, the CDR3 is TGCGCCAGCAGCTTGGTTGCCAAGCAGGGGTACTATGGCTACACCTTC.

V gene TRBV4-2 combines with J gene TRBJ1-1; no definite D call. V was clipped by 2 bases and J by 1 base, with 17 bases between them. The CDR3 contains 17 residues. Germline CDR1 is LGHNA and CDR2 is YNFKEQ. The CDR3 DNA is TGTGCCAGCAGCCAACAGGTTTTTTATATTGAGAACACTGAAGCTTTCTTT. Translated: CASSQQVFYIENTEAFF.

The genes are TRBV10-3 and TRBJ1-1, with 8 bases lining up with TRBD1. The CDR3 spans 16 residues. Per germline, CDR1 ENHRY and CDR2 SYGVKD. The J segment lost 3 bases and the V segment lost 0 bases, leaving 6 bases of the junction unmatched. CDR3 in DNA: TGTGCCATCAGTGAGTCGAAGACAGGGGAGCACACTGAAGCTTTCTTT. It specifies CAISESKTGEHTEAFF.

The V gene is TRBV28, the J gene TRBJ1-3, with D perhaps matching TRBD1 (6 bases). Per germline, CDR1 MDHEN and CDR2 SYDVKM. The germline V and J ends were trimmed by 3 bases and 6 bases, with 12 bases remaining between them. This CDR3 comprises 14 residues. CDR3 region: CASSLWGRVNTIYF. The CDR3 region has the DNA TGTGCCAGCAGTTTGTGGGGGCGCGTAAACACCATATATTTT. Supplemented by reference TRBV28 and TRBJ1-3, the full variable domain reads DVKVTQSSRYLVKRTGEKVFLECVQDMDHENMFWYRQDPGLGLRLIYFSYDVKMKEKGDIPEGYSVSREKKERFSLILESASTNQTSMYLCASSLWGRVNTIYFGEGSWLTVV.

The rearrangement links TRBV7-9 to TRBJ2-2; 9 bases are a match to TRBD2. Per the germline V gene, CDR1 is SEHNR and CDR2 is FQNEAQ (reference sequence). V trimming: 6 bases; J trimming: 0 bases; junction bases outside the gene matches: 5. The CDR3 length is 16 residues. The CDR3 region has the DNA TGTGCCAGCAGATATATAGCGGGGGCGAACACCGGGGAGCTGTTTTTT. Its protein product is CASRYIAGANTGELFF.

This chain joins TRBV4-1 and TRBJ1-5, with D perhaps TRBD1 (6 bases). V shed 1 base and J shed 0 bases, with 10 bases lying between them. Germline V CDR1 and CDR2: MGHRA, YSYEKL. The CDR3 is 16 residues long. Here the CDR3 reads CASSQGDTHSNQPQHF. DNA for the CDR3: TGCGCCAGCAGCCAAGGGGACACCCATAGCAATCAGCCCCAGCATTTT.